A single sample gave rise to the 21 T cell receptor beta chains below, sequenced in a study of patients with pleural tuberculosis. TCRdb used MiXCR to reprocess the reads, holding one entry per CDR3 protein. There are almost 30,000 distinct CDR3 sequences in the sample; 18% occur only once, and 3.5% lies in the top ten. The sequencing input was peripheral blood. The receptors were gathered from a human donor with pleural tuberculosis.

Many counts were recorded for this clonotype. This chain links TRBV10-3 with TRBJ1-1, with D perhaps TRBD1 (5 bases). V lost 6 bases to trimming and J lost 2 bases, with 13 bases between them. The CDR3 loop spans 14 amino acids. The germline gives CDR1 ENHRY, CDR2 SYGVKD. CDR3 loop: CAIRPDNQNTEAFF. CDR3 DNA: TGTGCCATCAGGCCGGACAATCAAAACACTGAAGCTTTCTTT.

This clonotype has at least ten counts. The gene calls are TRBV10-3 and TRBJ1-1; D is uncertain. The CDR3 is made up of 13 amino acids. The germline gives CDR1 ENHRY, CDR2 SYGVKD. V lost 0 bases and J lost 6, with 8 bases in between. CDR3 DNA: TGTGCCATCAGTGAGTCAATCTCCCCTGAAGCTTTCTTT. Protein: CAISESISPEAFF.

The sample holds many counts of this clonotype. The rearrangement links TRBV29-1 to TRBJ2-1; 7 positions agree with TRBD2. The junction had 7 bases not matched to a gene; V was cut back by 3 bases and J by 5 bases. Germline lookup yields CDR1 SQVTM and CDR2 ANQGSEA. The CDR3 spans 14 residues. This CDR3 reads CSVDFASGNNEQFF. In DNA, the CDR3 is TGCAGCGTTGATTTCGCTAGCGGAAACAATGAGCAGTTCTTC.

This clonotype was recorded many times. V is TRBV30 and J is TRBJ2-7, with D unclear. Trimming removed 5 bases from V and 0 bases from J, with 8 bases in between. This CDR3 is 12 amino acids long. The germline V gene has CDR1 GTSNPN and CDR2 SVGIG (reference sequence). CDR3 protein: CAWAESSYEQYF. CDR3 coding DNA: TGTGCCTGGGCGGAGAGCTCCTACGAGCAGTACTTC.

This chain links TRBV6-6 with TRBJ2-1; perhaps TRBD1 as D (6 bases). In germline, CDR1 is MNHNY, CDR2 SVGAGI (reference sequence). The V end lost 4 bases, the J end lost 10 bases, and 14 bases lay between the germline ends. The CDR3 is 13 residues long. For the CDR3, the DNA is TGTGCCAGCAGTTCCCAAAGGGGGTACGAGCAGTTCTTC. Protein product: CASSSQRGYEQFF.

Many counts were recorded for this clonotype. V usage is TRBV27 and J usage is TRBJ2-1, with 7 bases fitting TRBD2. CDR1 and CDR2 from the germline V gene are MNHEY and SMNVEV (reference sequence). The CDR3 has 13 residues. J was trimmed by 6 bases and V by 4 bases; bases with no gene match: 3. The CDR3 region is CASSSTSSNEQFF. For the CDR3, the DNA is TGTGCCAGCAGTTCGACTAGCAGCAATGAGCAGTTCTTC.

This clonotype occurred many times. The rearrangement joins TRBV6-1 to TRBJ1-1; D call uncertain. Germline assignment: CDR1 MNHNS and CDR2 SASEGT. The CDR3 covers 16 residues. With 5 bases removed from V and 3 bases from J, the gap between germline ends came to 19 bases. CDR3 protein: CASSPGATRVYTEAFF. CDR3 in DNA: TGTGCCAGCAGTCCCGGCGCGACGAGGGTATACACTGAAGCTTTCTTT.

There are many counts of this clonotype. The genes are TRBV6-2 or TRBV6-3 and TRBJ2-1; 10 bases line up with TRBD2. This CDR3 is built from 14 residues. The V gene end was trimmed by 7 bases and the J gene end by 7 bases; junction bases not matched to a gene: 7. Germline-derived CDR1 and CDR2 are MNHEY and SVGEGT. The CDR3 spells CASKTFSGRNEQFF. CDR3 bases: TGTGCCAGCAAAACTTTTAGCGGGAGGAATGAGCAGTTCTTC.

By sample share, this clonotype is medium-sized (0.01 to 0.1%). The genes are TRBV6-1 and TRBJ1-1; the D is unclear. Trimming took off 5 bases at V and 2 bases at J, with 9 bases between the two ends. Per germline, CDR1 MNHNS and CDR2 SASEGT. CDR3 length: 13 amino acids. The CDR3 DNA reads as TGTGCCAGCAGTAGGGAGTTTAACACTGAAGCTTTCTTT. It is translated as CASSREFNTEAFF.

Points on this clonotype: This clone may be a read error of a much larger clone one base away. The chain has TRBV6-9 and TRBJ2-3; possibly TRBD2 for D (6 bases). The CDR3 length is 8 residues. Germline V CDR1 and CDR2: MNHGY, SVAAGI. CDR3 coding DNA: TGTGCCAGCACCATACGGGGGTTT. It yields the protein CASTIRGF.

This clonotype has a handful of counts. This may be a read error: a much more frequent sequence differs by one nucleotide. The chain couples TRBV12-3 or TRBV12-4 to TRBJ2-1; D perhaps matches TRBD1 (5 bases). Trimming pared 8 bases from V and 7 bases from J, leaving 12 bases between. This CDR3 region has 12 residues. CDR3 sequence reads: CASRWGRNEQFF. The CDR3 DNA reads as TGTGCCAGCCGTTGGGGCCGGAATGAGCAGTTCTTC.

This clonotype was detected only a few times. The V call is TRBV2, the J call TRBJ2-5, with 12 bases that match TRBD2. Germline-derived CDR1 and CDR2 are SNHLY and FYNNEI. This CDR3 region has 15 residues. V shed 6 bases and J 1 base; nucleotides not matched to a gene: 3. CDR3 in amino acids: CASSPGLAGQETQYF. CDR3 DNA: TGTGCCAGCAGCCCGGGACTAGCGGGCCAAGAGACCCAGTACTTC.

CDR3 coding DNA: TGTGCCAGCAGCCTCAAAGTGGGGGGCGCGGGTCCCACGCAGTATTTT. Its translation is CASSLKVGGAGPTQYF. The rearrangement links TRBV5-6 to TRBJ2-3, with D perhaps given as TRBD1 or TRBD2 (6 bases each). Trimming removed 4 bases from V and 9 bases from J, with 24 bases in between. The CDR3 extends over 16 amino acids. CDR1 and CDR2 (germline): SGHDT, YYEEEE. Variable domain in full (rest from reference TRBV5-6 and TRBJ2-3): DAGVTQSPTHLIKTRGQQVTLRCSPKSGHDTVSWYQQALGQGPQFIFQYYEEEERQRGNFPDRFSGHQFPNYSSELNVNALLLGDSALYLCASSLKVGGAGPTQYFGPGTRLTVL.

This clonotype was recorded many times. This chain uses TRBV19 with TRBJ1-5; 9 positions match TRBD1. With V trimmed by 3 bases and J by 2 bases, 5 bases remained unmatched. The CDR3 is 16 amino acids. Germline CDR1 is LNHDA and CDR2 is SQIVND (reference sequence). CDR3 DNA sequence: TGTGCCAGTAGTATGACAGGGGGAAGAGGCAATCAGCCCCAGCATTTT. Residues: CASSMTGGRGNQPQHF.

In its sample, this clonotype was seen many times. The chain joins TRBV12-3 or TRBV12-4 to TRBJ1-6, with D hard to call. V lost 2 bases and J 5 bases, leaving 10 bases between the germline ends. The CDR3 consists of 15 residues. The CDR3 coding sequence is TGTGCCAGCAGTTTATTTTCCGGGAATAATTCACCCCTCCACTTT. Protein product: CASSLFSGNNSPLHF.

The sample holds many counts of this clonotype. This chain connects TRBV5-4 to TRBJ2-1; 8 bases match TRBD1. Germline V gene lookup returns CDR1 SGHNT and CDR2 YYREEE (reference sequence). Trimming took 0 bases from V and 4 from J; bases not matched to a gene: 6. The CDR3 is made up of 16 amino acids. The CDR3 loop reads CASSLGRDRPYNEQFF. As DNA, the CDR3 is TGTGCCAGCAGCTTGGGGCGGGACAGGCCGTACAATGAGCAGTTCTTC.

For this clonotype: This may be a read error, as it is one base from a much larger clone. The chain carries TRBV29-1 and TRBJ2-1, with 13 bases that match TRBD2. The CDR3 has 13 residues. Germline-derived CDR1 and CDR2 are SQVTM and ANQGSEA. V was clipped by 7 bases and J by 4 bases; unmatched bases: 1. The CDR3, as DNA: TGCAGCGCACTAGCGGGGGGGTACAATGAGCAGTTCTTC. Its protein is CSALAGGYNEQFF.

There are many counts of this clonotype. The J gene is TRBJ1-6, the V gene TRBV3-1, with D unresolved. Germline values: CDR1 LGHDT, CDR2 YNNKEL (reference sequence). CDR3 size: 16 residues. The V end was cut by 4 bases, the J end by 5 bases, with 15 bases between. CDR3 loop: CASSPTGRINNSPLHF. In nucleotides, the CDR3 is TGTGCCAGCAGCCCAACCGGACGGATCAATAATTCACCCCTCCACTTT.

There are many counts of this clonotype. The CDR3 loop reads CASSLAGQTEAFF. CDR3 nucleotides: TGCGCCAGCAGCTTGGCCGGCCAAACTGAAGCTTTCTTT. V is TRBV5-1 and J is TRBJ1-1; no firm D call. Germline loops: CDR1 SGHRS, CDR2 YFSETQ. The CDR3 covers 13 residues. V was cut by 0 bases and J by 5 bases, with 8 bases left in between.

This clonotype appeared many times. V gene TRBV15 combines with J gene TRBJ1-2, with TRBD1 matching 7 bases. J was trimmed by 3 bases and V by 4 bases; bases with no gene match: 5. The CDR3 is made up of 14 amino acids. From germline, CDR1 is LNHNV and CDR2 YYDKDF (reference sequence). CDR3 protein: CATSKRQGDYGYTF. CDR3 coding DNA: TGTGCCACCAGCAAGAGACAGGGAGACTATGGCTACACCTTC.

This clonotype was seen many times. The chain has TRBV6-1 and TRBJ2-7; 7 positions agree with TRBD1. CDR3 length: 15 amino acids. Germline CDR1 is MNHNS and CDR2 is SASEGT. The V gene end was trimmed by 7 bases and the J gene end by 2 bases; junction bases not matched to a gene: 11. This chain's CDR3 is CASKLRTGVPYEQYF. The CDR3 DNA reads TGTGCCAGCAAATTGAGGACAGGAGTCCCCTACGAGCAGTACTTC.